This T cell receptor beta chain was captured by sequencing in a study of spatial heterogeneity in lung cancer. Study results and limitations: One measure, the expanded intratumoral alpha and beta TCR count, tracked tumor mutation counts.

This CDR3 is 12 amino acids long. In germline, CDR1 is DFQATT, CDR2 SNEGSKA (reference sequence). V was pared by 6 bases and J by 8 bases, with 14 bases between. The study tagged each TCR cDNA molecule with a unique molecular identifier. TCRdb re-derived calls from the 5' RACE reads in MiXCR, one entry per CDR3 protein. The sample shows 3,500 to 4,500 distinct CDR3 sequences, about 6.3% of them seen only once. This clonotype was observed a handful of times. Its cognate antigen is unknown. The sample's time point: sample taken at primary tumor resection. The sample here was lung tumor tissue, taken at surgery. The rearrangement links TRBV20-1 to TRBJ2-1; possibly TRBD2 for D (5 bases). The source of this sequence is a male donor with early-stage non-small cell lung cancer. The CDR3 coding sequence is TGCAGTGCCCGAGGGCTAGTGGATGAGCAGTTCTTC. Amino acid sequence: CSARGLVDEQFF.